Reported below is one TCR beta chain. Blood specimens came from baseline, cycle 4 day 1, and cycle 7 day 1. This sample was taken from a study of OX40 agonist ivuxolimab in advanced cancers. Study details: Patients were infused with ivuxolimab every 2 weeks at 0.01 to 10 mg/kg. Participants could have had prior anti-PD-1, anti-PD-L1 or anti-CTLA-4 therapy, and 40% had some.

Profiling relied on immunoSEQ multiplex PCR, and the TCRdb table lists in-frame clones only, not all of them. The sample lists roughly 92,000 clones; about 90% were seen once. Germline values: CDR1 SGHTA, CDR2 FQGTGA. V lost 6 bases and J lost 2; bases outside the gene matches: 7. This CDR3 spans 16 amino acids. Sequencing used CD4+ or CD8+ T cells sorted from blood, obtained in a trial of the OX40 agonist ivuxolimab. The receptor was isolated from an adult with an advanced solid tumor such as melanoma, head and neck, liver or kidney cancer. The rearrangement uses TRBV7-3 and TRBJ2-3, with 11 bases identical to TRBD2. The CDR3 bases are TGTGCCAGCAGTTACTTAGCGGGAGGGTCCACAGATACGCAGTATTTT. The encoded protein is CASSYLAGGSTDTQYF.